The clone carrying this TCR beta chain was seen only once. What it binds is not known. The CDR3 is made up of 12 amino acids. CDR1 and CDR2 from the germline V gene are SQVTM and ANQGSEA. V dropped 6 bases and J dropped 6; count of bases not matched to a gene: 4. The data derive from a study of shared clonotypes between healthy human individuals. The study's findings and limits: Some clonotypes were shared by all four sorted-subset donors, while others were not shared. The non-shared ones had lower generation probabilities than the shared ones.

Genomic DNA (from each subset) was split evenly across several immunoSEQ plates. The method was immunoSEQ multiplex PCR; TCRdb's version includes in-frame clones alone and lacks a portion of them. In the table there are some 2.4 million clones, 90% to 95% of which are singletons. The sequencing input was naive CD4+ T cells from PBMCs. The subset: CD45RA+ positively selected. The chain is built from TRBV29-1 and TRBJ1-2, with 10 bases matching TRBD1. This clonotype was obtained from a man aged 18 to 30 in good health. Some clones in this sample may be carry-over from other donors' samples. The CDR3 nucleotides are TGCAGCGTGGGACAGGGGAGACATGGCTACACCTTC. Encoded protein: CSVGQGRHGYTF.